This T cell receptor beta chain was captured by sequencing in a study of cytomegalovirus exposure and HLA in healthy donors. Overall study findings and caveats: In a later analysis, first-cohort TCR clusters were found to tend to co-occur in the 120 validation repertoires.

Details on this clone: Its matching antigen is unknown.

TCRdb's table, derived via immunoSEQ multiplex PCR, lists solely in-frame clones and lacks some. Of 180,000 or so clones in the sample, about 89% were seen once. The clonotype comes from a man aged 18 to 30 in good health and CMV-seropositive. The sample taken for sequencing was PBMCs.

This CDR3 is CASSPGAARSGETQYF. As DNA, the CDR3 is TGTGCCAGCAGCCCAGGGGCGGCTAGATCGGGTGAGACCCAGTACTTC. This chain joins TRBV9 and TRBJ2-5; tentative D call: TRBD1 (6 bases). V dropped 4 bases and J dropped 5 bases, with 21 bases sitting between them. Germline V gene lookup returns CDR1 SGDLS and CDR2 YYNGEE. The CDR3 length is 16 residues.